This TCR gamma chain was retrieved from a study of human gamma delta and Vdelta1 T cells. Whole-study findings and limits: Delta One T cells were reportedly polyclonal and broadly cytotoxic against acute myeloid leukemia.

With CATT, TCRdb re-called clones from the PCR reads. This table holds roughly 10,000 gamma-chain clones, 45% to 55% found once. With respect to this clone: Antigen: not known.

The V gene's germline CDR1 is GITISATS and CDR2 ISYDGTV (reference sequence). Trimming removed 0 bases from V and 12 bases from J; junction bases left unmatched: 20. There are 16 residues in the CDR3. The source material was Vdelta1 gamma-delta T cells from blood grown in culture (DOT cells). The chain has TRGV9 and TRGJ1 or TRGJ2. The clonotype originates from a human donor in good health. The CDR3 DNA follows: TGTGCCTTGTGGGAGGTGCCCGGTTCTATGGTATATCGGAAACTCTTT. Its translation is CALWEVPGSMVYRKLF.